These 18 T cell receptor beta chains were all obtained from the same sample, sequenced in a study of blood T cell repertoires in COVID-19 (dated by TCRdb to 2020 to 2022). Libraries were made using the immunoSEQ multiplex PCR assay. Sourced from immuneACCESS, this table was stored by TCRdb with only in-frame sequences that have V and J called. A share of the clones is absent; for the studies checked, an unresolved V gene accounts for under half, and the remainder has no known explanation. The sample table holds 390,000 or so clones, of which about four fifths were seen once. The ten top clones hold over 4.5% of the sample. The sample comprised PBMCs or T cells enriched from blood (not recorded which). The receptors stem from a woman in her forties or fifties who had recovered from COVID-19.

J is TRBJ1-1 and V is TRBV12-5; the D gene is possibly TRBD1 (6 bases). There are 12 residues in the CDR3. Germline CDR1 LGHNT, CDR2 FRNRAP. V lost 1 base and J 6 bases, leaving 6 bases between the germline ends. The CDR3 region has the DNA TGTGCTAGTGGTTTGGCAGGGGCTGAAGCTTTCTTT. Translating it yields CASGLAGAEAFF.

The chain recombines TRBV24-1 with TRBJ1-2; 10 bases map to TRBD1. Looked up from germline, CDR1 is KGHDR and CDR2 is SFDVKD. The V and J ends lost 0 bases and 6 bases, in that order; junction bases with no gene match: 3. The CDR3 is 15 residues long. The CDR3, as DNA: TGTGCCACCAGTGATTTGGGGACAGGGGAGGATGGCTACACCTTC. It codes for CATSDLGTGEDGYTF.

The chain carries TRBV27 and TRBJ1-1; TRBD1 agrees at 8 bases. Germline CDR1 is MNHEY and CDR2 is SMNVEV (reference sequence). V trimming: 6 bases; J trimming: 1 base; junction bases outside the gene matches: 10. The CDR3 has 16 residues. The CDR3 DNA reads as TGTGCCAGCAGGTTTAGGGGGCAGGGGGCGAACACTGAAGCTTTCTTT. Translated, it gives CASRFRGQGANTEAFF.

The V call is TRBV7-6, the J call TRBJ2-2; 9 nucleotides line up with TRBD2. The CDR3 consists of 15 residues. Losses at the gene ends were 5 bases for V and 6 bases for J; bases not matched to a gene: 7. Germline CDR1 SGHVS, CDR2 FNYEAQ. The chain's CDR3 is CASSQTGLAAGELFF. The CDR3, as DNA: TGTGCCAGCAGCCAAACGGGACTAGCCGCCGGGGAGCTGTTTTTT.

The chain has TRBV6-5 and TRBJ1-1, with D unresolved. Per germline, CDR1 MNHEY and CDR2 SVGAGI. This CDR3 region has 15 residues. V lost 6 bases to trimming and J lost 2 bases, with 16 bases between them. Written as DNA, the CDR3 is TGTGCCAGCAGCTTCTACCCCACTCTCAACACTGAAGCTTTCTTT. This codes for CASSFYPTLNTEAFF.

This sequence joins TRBV5-1 and TRBJ2-1; TRBD1 matches 7 bases. From germline, CDR1 is SGHRS and CDR2 YFSETQ. Trimming cost V 0 bases and J 8 bases; bases outside gene matches: 5. The CDR3 is made up of 14 amino acids. CDR3 in DNA: TGCGCCAGCAGCTTGGTGGGACAGCCCGATGAGCAGTTCTTC. Translating it yields CASSLVGQPDEQFF.

The V gene is TRBV11-3, the J gene TRBJ1-2; D gene ambiguous. CDR1 is SGHNT and CDR2 is YENEEA in the germline V gene. The CDR3 length is 14 residues. With 0 bases removed from V and 0 bases from J, the gap between germline ends came to 5 bases. Here the CDR3 DNA reads TGTGCCAGCAGCTTAGACGCAGCTAACTATGGCTACACCTTC. Residues: CASSLDAANYGYTF.

The chain employs TRBV9 and TRBJ2-2; 7 bases are shared with TRBD1. There are 15 residues in the CDR3. From germline, CDR1 is SGDLS and CDR2 YYNGEE. V gave up 7 bases and J gave up 4 bases; unmatched junction bases: 10. DNA for the CDR3: TGTGCCAGCGGATCACAGGGGTGGGGCACCGGGGAGCTGTTTTTT. Protein sequence: CASGSQGWGTGELFF.

The sample holds one count of this clone. This chain connects TRBV5-1 to TRBJ1-1, with 12 bases matching TRBD1. The germline gives CDR1 SGHRS, CDR2 YFSETQ. V shed 4 bases, J shed 6 bases, and the junction held 13 bases outside the gene matches. This CDR3 has 17 residues. CDR3 DNA: TGCGCCAGCAGCCCGGAGCTCGTGGGACAGGGGGCTTCTGAAGCTTTCTTT. Amino acid sequence: CASSPELVGQGASEAFF.

The CDR3 bases are TGTGCCAGCAGCTCCTCCCTCTATGGCTACACCTTC. It encodes CASSSSLYGYTF. V and J are TRBV7-9 and TRBJ1-2; D is undetermined. The CDR3 spans 12 residues. V was cut by 4 bases and J by 4 bases, with 7 bases left in between. Germline lookup yields CDR1 SEHNR and CDR2 FQNEAQ (reference sequence).

The chain joins TRBV30 to TRBJ1-4, with TRBD1 matching over 10 bases. This CDR3 contains 12 residues. Germline V gene lookup returns CDR1 GTSNPN and CDR2 SVGIG (reference sequence). The V gene end was trimmed by 5 bases and the J gene end by 8 bases; junction bases not matched to a gene: 2. The DNA for the CDR3 is TGTGCCTGGGGGACAGGGGAAGAAAAACTGTTTTTT. This gives the protein CAWGTGEEKLFF.

This clone was seen a single time. The rearrangement joins TRBV5-1 to TRBJ2-3; D is perhaps TRBD2 (6 bases). This CDR3 is 16 amino acids long. CDR1 SGHRS and CDR2 YFSETQ come from the germline V gene. The V end lost 4 bases, the J end lost 2 bases, and 17 bases lay between the germline ends. CDR3 amino acids: CASSPPAGQITDTQYF. The CDR3, as DNA: TGCGCCAGCAGCCCCCCTGCGGGGCAGATCACAGATACGCAGTATTTT.

V usage is TRBV25-1 and J usage is TRBJ1-5; D may be TRBD1 (5 bases). The CDR3 length is 15 residues. Looked up from germline, CDR1 is MGHDK and CDR2 is SYGVNS. V shed 2 bases and J shed 5 bases, with 13 bases lying between them. The CDR3 DNA follows: TGTGCCAGCAGTGAAACATTGACAGCAGATCAGCCCCAGCATTTT. Translating gives CASSETLTADQPQHF.

V and J are TRBV29-1 and TRBJ2-1; 9 positions match TRBD1. Germline V gene data show CDR1 as SQVTM and CDR2 as ANQGSEA. Trimming at V came to 3 bases and at J to 5 bases, leaving 11 bases not matched to a gene. There are 16 residues in the CDR3. The CDR3 DNA reads as TGCAGCGTTGATGGGACAGGGATGGTGTGGGACAATGAGCAGTTCTTC. As protein: CSVDGTGMVWDNEQFF.

The chain combines TRBV5-1 with TRBJ2-3; 14 bases line up with TRBD2. This CDR3 has 15 amino acids. J lost 5 bases, V lost 7 bases, and 6 bases had no gene match. CDR1 and CDR2 (germline): SGHRS, YFSETQ. CDR3 amino acids: CASWPGLAGVDTQYF. The CDR3 nucleotides read TGCGCCAGCTGGCCGGGACTAGCGGGAGTAGATACGCAGTATTTT.

The chain couples TRBV9 to TRBJ1-3; a weak D match, TRBD1 (6 bases). CDR1 and CDR2 (germline): SGDLS, YYNGEE. This CDR3 region has 15 residues. The germline V and J ends were trimmed by 1 base and 2 bases, with 10 bases remaining between them. This CDR3 reads CASSVYEGAGNTIYF. The CDR3 coding sequence is TGTGCCAGCAGCGTATATGAGGGGGCTGGAAACACCATATATTTT.

This rearrangement joins TRBV7-9 to TRBJ1-5; 8 bases line up with TRBD1. CDR1 SEHNR and CDR2 FQNEAQ come from the germline V gene (reference sequence). J was trimmed by 1 base and V by 1 base; bases with no gene match: 6. This CDR3 spans 17 amino acids. In DNA form, the CDR3 reads TGTGCCAGCAGCTTAGGGACAGGGCACGGGAGCAATCAGCCCCAGCATTTT. It is translated as CASSLGTGHGSNQPQHF.

The chain has TRBV6-5 and TRBJ2-7; 8 bases line up with TRBD1. CDR3 length equals 15 residues. CDR1 is MNHEY and CDR2 is SVGAGI in the germline V gene. Losses at the gene ends were 10 bases for V and 0 bases for J; bases not matched to a gene: 11. The DNA for the CDR3 is TGTGCCACCTCAATGGGACAGGATAACTCCTACGAGCAGTACTTC. This sequence encodes CATSMGQDNSYEQYF.